The 15 T cell receptor beta chains below come from one sample, sequenced in a study of blood T cell repertoires in COVID-19. The table came from immunoSEQ multiplex PCR; TCRdb's copy has only in-frame clones and leaves some out. The table has about 40,000 clones, roughly 80% seen once. The sequenced sample consisted of peripheral blood. These receptors were obtained from a woman older than 75 with acute or convalescent COVID-19.

The chain joins TRBV11-2 to TRBJ2-6; 7 bases align to TRBD1. The CDR3 is made up of 15 amino acids. Germline V gene lookup returns CDR1 SGHAT and CDR2 FQNNGV. V shed 5 bases, J shed 4 bases, and the junction held 5 bases outside the gene matches. The chain's CDR3 is CASSLDRAGANVLTF. The CDR3 region has the DNA TGTGCCAGCAGCCTTGACAGGGCAGGGGCCAACGTCCTGACTTTC.

This chain joins TRBV27 and TRBJ2-7, with 7 bases that match TRBD2. Germline lookup yields CDR1 MNHEY and CDR2 SMNVEV (reference sequence). The CDR3 extends over 13 amino acids. V lost 8 bases to trimming and J lost 3 bases; unmatched junction nucleotides: 7. CDR3 region: CASARRGSYEQYF. In nucleotides, the CDR3 is TGTGCCAGCGCCAGGCGGGGGAGCTACGAGCAGTACTTC.

This chain connects TRBV14 to TRBJ1-1; 8 nucleotides match TRBD1. V lost 1 base and J lost 5; bases outside the gene matches: 0. CDR3 length: 13 residues. Germline V gene data show CDR1 as SGHDN and CDR2 as FVKESK. CDR3 bases: TGTGCCAGCAGCCAAGGGACAGGGACTGAAGCTTTCTTT. It codes for CASSQGTGTEAFF.

This clone was seen once. The chain employs TRBV9 and TRBJ2-1; 14 positions agree with TRBD2. Looked up from germline, CDR1 is SGDLS and CDR2 is YYNGEE. The trim removed 4 bases at V and 7 bases at J, leaving 7 bases unmatched. The CDR3 loop spans 16 amino acids. The CDR3 DNA is TGTGCCAGCAGCCCTCCGGGACTAGCGGGAGCAAATGAGCAGTTCTTC. Residues: CASSPPGLAGANEQFF. Full variable domain (outside the CDR3, taken from reference TRBV9 and TRBJ2-1): DSGVTQTPKHLITATGQRVTLRCSPRSGDLSVYWYQQSLDQGLQFLIQYYNGEERAKGNILERFSAQQFPDLHSELNLSSLELGDSALYFCASSPPGLAGANEQFFGPGTRLTVL.

The rearrangement uses TRBV15 and TRBJ2-5, with 10 bases lining up with TRBD1. There are 16 residues in the CDR3. J lost 4 bases, V lost 3 bases, and 8 bases had no gene match. CDR1 is LNHNV, CDR2 YYDKDF, per germline (reference sequence). CDR3 sequence (DNA): TGTGCCACCAGCAGCCGACAGGGGGCTTTTGGAGAGACCCAGTACTTC. Protein sequence: CATSSRQGAFGETQYF.

V usage is TRBV10-3 and J usage is TRBJ2-6; 7 nucleotides match TRBD1. The CDR3 is 15 residues long. V dropped 5 bases and J dropped 2; count of bases not matched to a gene: 3. CDR1 is ENHRY, CDR2 SYGVKD, per germline. CDR3 sequence reads: CAISTTGTGANVLTF. The CDR3 region has the DNA TGTGCCATCAGTACGACAGGGACTGGGGCCAACGTCCTGACTTTC.

Within the sample, this clone is medium-sized. The chain links TRBV19 to TRBJ1-2; 8 nucleotides match TRBD1. There are 15 residues in the CDR3. V shed 7 bases and J 5 bases; nucleotides not matched to a gene: 12. Germline V gene data show CDR1 as LNHDA and CDR2 as SQIVND (reference sequence). The CDR3 region is CASKSRTGWGYGYTF. In nucleotides, the CDR3 is TGTGCCAGTAAAAGTAGGACAGGGTGGGGATATGGCTACACCTTC.

The sample holds a few counts of this clone. The rearrangement joins TRBV6-2 or TRBV6-3 to TRBJ2-1; D may be TRBD2 (6 bases). Trimming took off 2 bases at V and 0 bases at J, with 8 bases between the two ends. The germline CDR1 and CDR2 sequences are MNHEY and SVGEGT. The CDR3 length is 15 residues. CDR3 sequence reads: CASSYDGSSYNEQFF. The CDR3 nucleotides read TGTGCCAGCAGTTACGACGGGAGCTCCTACAATGAGCAGTTCTTC.

DNA of the CDR3: TGCGCCAGCAGCCAATACAATGGCTACACCTTC. This gives the protein CASSQYNGYTF. The chain joins TRBV4-1 to TRBJ1-2; D remains unclear. V lost 2 bases, J lost 6 bases, and 4 bases lay in between. The germline CDR1 and CDR2 sequences are MGHRA and YSYEKL. This CDR3 region has 11 residues.

This chain uses TRBV15 with TRBJ2-3, with 15 bases lining up with TRBD2. This CDR3 is built from 18 residues. In germline, CDR1 is LNHNV, CDR2 YYDKDF (reference sequence). The junction had 5 bases not matched to a gene; V was cut back by 0 bases and J by 4 bases. In nucleotides, the CDR3 is TGTGCCACCAGCAGAGAACAGGGACTAGCGGGAGGTGCAGATACGCAGTATTTT. The encoded protein is CATSREQGLAGGADTQYF.

This chain links TRBV18 with TRBJ2-1, with unresolved D. V lost 3 bases and J 8 bases, leaving 5 bases between the germline ends. The CDR3 is made up of 11 amino acids. Germline CDR1 reads KGHSH; CDR2 reads LQKENI. CDR3 sequence: CASSPADEQFF. In DNA form, the CDR3 reads TGTGCCAGCTCACCGGCGGATGAGCAGTTCTTC.

This clone appeared a single time. The chain couples TRBV27 to TRBJ2-5; 10 nucleotides agree with TRBD2. The CDR3 extends over 17 amino acids. The trim removed 7 bases at V and 4 bases at J, leaving 15 bases unmatched. Germline values: CDR1 MNHEY, CDR2 SMNVEV (reference sequence). The CDR3 is CASMAPGLAATGETQYF. CDR3 bases: TGTGCCAGCATGGCCCCCGGACTAGCGGCGACGGGAGAGACCCAGTACTTC.

J is TRBJ2-3 and V is TRBV19; D might be TRBD2 (6 bases). The CDR3 consists of 14 residues. V was clipped by 6 bases and J by 5 bases, with 15 bases between them. CDR1 and CDR2 from the germline V gene are LNHDA and SQIVND (reference sequence). CDR3 sequence reads: CASRSRLGEDTQYF. CDR3 DNA sequence: TGTGCCAGTAGGTCCCGACTAGGGGAAGATACGCAGTATTTT.

The chain is built from TRBV10-3 and TRBJ1-6, with a weak D call TRBD1 (6 bases). CDR3 length: 15 amino acids. Trimming cost V 7 bases and J 4 bases, with 14 bases left between them. Germline loops: CDR1 ENHRY, CDR2 SYGVKD. In DNA form, the CDR3 reads TGTGCCATCAAGGGGGACGTAGGATATAATTCACCCCTCCACTTT. It yields the protein CAIKGDVGYNSPLHF.

The CDR3 DNA reads TGTGCCAGCAGCTTAGAGGCGGGAGGACCCTACGAGCAGTACTTC. Translated, it gives CASSLEAGGPYEQYF. J is TRBJ2-7 and V is TRBV7-2; 8 bases fit TRBD2. Germline CDR1 SGHTA, CDR2 FQGNSA. V lost 1 base and J lost 2; bases outside the gene matches: 4. CDR3 length equals 15 residues. Based on the CDR3 plus reference TRBV7-2 and TRBJ2-7, the full variable domain is GAGVSQSPSNKVTEKGKDVELRCDPISGHTALYWYRQSLGQGLEFLIYFQGNSAPDKSGLPSDRFSAERTGGSVSTLTIQRTQQEDSAVYLCASSLEAGGPYEQYFGPGTRLTVT.